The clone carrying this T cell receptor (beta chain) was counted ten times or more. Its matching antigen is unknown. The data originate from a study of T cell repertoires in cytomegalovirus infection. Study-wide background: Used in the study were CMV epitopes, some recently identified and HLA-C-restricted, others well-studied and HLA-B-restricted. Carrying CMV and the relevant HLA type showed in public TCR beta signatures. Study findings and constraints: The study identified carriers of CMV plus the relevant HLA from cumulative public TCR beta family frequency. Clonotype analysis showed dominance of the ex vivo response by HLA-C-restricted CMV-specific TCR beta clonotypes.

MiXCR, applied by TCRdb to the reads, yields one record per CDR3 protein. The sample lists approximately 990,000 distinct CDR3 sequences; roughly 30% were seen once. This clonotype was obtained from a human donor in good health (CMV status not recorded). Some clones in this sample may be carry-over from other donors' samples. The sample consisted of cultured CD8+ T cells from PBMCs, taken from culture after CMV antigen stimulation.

The CDR3 is CATSQGSRRLESGELFF. CDR3 nucleotides: TGTGCCACCTCACAGGGTTCGCGGCGGTTGGAGTCCGGGGAGCTGTTTTTT. The chain links TRBV7-9 to TRBJ2-2; possibly TRBD1 for D (6 bases). Trimming removed 10 bases from V and 6 bases from J, with 27 bases in between. Germline CDR1 SEHNR, CDR2 FQNEAQ (reference sequence). The CDR3 has 17 amino acids. The whole variable domain, filled in from reference TRBV7-9 and TRBJ2-2, reads DTGVSQNPRHKITKRGQNVTFRCDPISEHNRLYWYRQTLGQGPEFLTYFQNEAQLEKSRLLSDRFSAERPKGSFSTLEIQRTEQGDSAMYLCATSQGSRRLESGELFFGEGSRLTVL.